The next 27 T cell receptor beta chains were all read from a single sample in a study of blood T cell repertoires in COVID-19 (dated by TCRdb to the early 2020s). Library preparation used the immunoSEQ multiplex PCR assay. TCRdb carries this immuneACCESS record with in-frame sequences only. Its versions omit some clonotypes, under half of them owing to an unresolved V gene in the studies checked, with the rest unexplained. This sample comprises approximately 130,000 clones, more than 75% of them detected only once. The ten largest clones take up 3.9% of the sample. The sample consisted of peripheral blood. The receptors derive from a man aged 55 to 70 with acute or convalescent COVID-19.

This chain uses TRBV29-1 with TRBJ2-5; TRBD2 aligns across 11 bases. The CDR3 loop spans 17 amino acids. The ends lost 4 bases at V and 9 bases at J; junction bases unmatched: 19. The germline V gene encodes CDR1 SQVTM and CDR2 ANQGSEA. The CDR3 spells CSVGGIAGGPIPRAQYF. For the CDR3, the DNA is TGCAGCGTTGGAGGGATAGCGGGAGGGCCAATCCCCAGGGCCCAGTACTTC.

A single count supports this clone. The chain couples TRBV28 to TRBJ1-1; D gene ambiguous. Germline V lookup: CDR1 MDHEN, CDR2 SYDVKM. V was pared by 3 bases and J by 7 bases, with 12 bases between. CDR3 length: 13 amino acids. The DNA of the CDR3 is TGTGCCAGCAGTTTGGGCCCATTAGGTGAAGCTTTCTTT. Amino acids: CASSLGPLGEAFF.

The chain joins TRBV7-6 to TRBJ2-5; possible D gene TRBD1, 6 bases. This CDR3 spans 15 amino acids. Germline V gene data show CDR1 as SGHVS and CDR2 as FNYEAQ. V lost 0 bases to trimming and J lost 3 bases, with 11 bases between them. For the CDR3, the DNA is TGTGCCAGCAGCTTAGCCCCAGGGGCCAAAGAGACCCAGTACTTC. The encoded protein is CASSLAPGAKETQYF.

V gene TRBV6-5 combines with J gene TRBJ1-5, with TRBD1 matching 7 bases. The CDR3 extends over 14 amino acids. Germline V CDR1 and CDR2: MNHEY, SVGAGI. V lost 5 bases, J lost 5 bases, and 6 bases stayed unmatched. The CDR3: CASSPSTGYQPQHF. Written as DNA, the CDR3 is TGTGCCAGCAGTCCCTCGACAGGGTATCAGCCCCAGCATTTT.

This rearrangement joins TRBV5-1 to TRBJ2-7, with TRBD1 identical over 10 bases. CDR1 is SGHRS, CDR2 YFSETQ, per germline. V lost 4 bases and J lost 1; bases outside the gene matches: 14. The CDR3 sequence is 18 residues long. The CDR3 spells CASSIGQGVNIGSYEQYF. The CDR3 region has the DNA TGCGCCAGCAGCATAGGACAGGGGGTGAACATAGGTTCCTACGAGCAGTACTTC. The full variable domain, its missing parts supplied by reference TRBV5-1 and TRBJ2-7, is KAGVTQTPRYLIKTRGQQVTLSCSPISGHRSVSWYQQTPGQGLQFLFEYFSETQRNKGNFPGRFSGRQFSNSRSEMNVSTLELGDSALYLCASSIGQGVNIGSYEQYFGPGTRLTVT.

The genes are TRBV28 and TRBJ1-5; 9 bases match TRBD1. This CDR3 spans 17 amino acids. V lost 5 bases to trimming and J lost 2 bases; unmatched junction nucleotides: 10. Looked up from germline, CDR1 is MDHEN and CDR2 is SYDVKM. CDR3 sequence reads: CASSPRTGAVGNQPQHF. The DNA for the CDR3 is TGTGCCAGCAGTCCCAGGACAGGGGCGGTTGGCAATCAGCCCCAGCATTTT.

This clone appeared a few times. CDR3 region: CASSELAGLDEQFF. In DNA, the CDR3 is TGTGCCAGCAGTGAACTAGCGGGGTTGGATGAGCAGTTCTTC. V is TRBV2 and J is TRBJ2-1, with 9 bases matching TRBD2. V was pared by 2 bases and J by 8 bases, with 4 bases of the junction left unmatched. The CDR3 extends over 14 amino acids. Germline values: CDR1 SNHLY, CDR2 FYNNEI. The full variable domain, with the rest looked up from reference TRBV2 and TRBJ2-1, is EPEVTQTPSHQVTQMGQEVILRCVPISNHLYFYWYRQILGQKVEFLVSFYNNEISEKSEIFDDQFSVERPDGSNFTLKIRSTKLEDSAMYFCASSELAGLDEQFFGPGTRLTVL.

This sequence joins TRBV11-3 and TRBJ1-1; D uncertain. Germline CDR1 is SGHNT and CDR2 is YENEEA. Trimming cost V 0 bases and J 6 bases, with 8 bases left between them. CDR3 length: 13 amino acids. The DNA of the CDR3 is TGTGCCAGCAGCTTAGATCTCAGCGCTGAAGCTTTCTTT. Translating it yields CASSLDLSAEAFF.

The chain links TRBV27 to TRBJ2-7; 9 nucleotides match TRBD2. V was pared by 2 bases and J by 4 bases, with 9 bases of the junction left unmatched. The germline CDR1 and CDR2 sequences are MNHEY and SMNVEV (reference sequence). This CDR3 is 16 amino acids long. The CDR3 DNA follows: TGTGCCAGCAGTTTAGACCCGGGACTAGCCGTATACGAGCAGTACTTC. It encodes CASSLDPGLAVYEQYF.

The rearrangement links TRBV15 to TRBJ2-1; D remains unclear. The CDR3 runs to 12 residues. V lost 3 bases and J 8 bases, leaving 8 bases between the germline ends. Germline loops: CDR1 LNHNV, CDR2 YYDKDF (reference sequence). CDR3: CATSSAAHEQFF. Here the CDR3 DNA reads TGTGCCACCAGCAGTGCGGCACATGAGCAGTTCTTC.

The J gene is TRBJ1-1, the V gene TRBV11-3; D unclear. The V and J ends lost 2 bases and 5 bases respectively, with 12 bases between them. Germline values: CDR1 SGHNT, CDR2 YENEEA. The CDR3 consists of 14 residues. The CDR3 sequence is CASSLSGGATEAFF. The DNA for the CDR3 is TGTGCCAGCAGCTTATCCGGAGGTGCGACTGAAGCTTTCTTT.

The J gene is TRBJ1-1, the V gene TRBV10-2, with 7 bases aligning to TRBD1. Germline CDR1 reads WSHSY; CDR2 reads SAAADI. The CDR3 consists of 11 residues. V dropped 9 bases and J dropped 5; count of bases not matched to a gene: 3. This CDR3 reads CASYRGTEAFF. Written as DNA, the CDR3 is TGCGCCAGTTACAGGGGAACTGAAGCTTTCTTT.

V usage is TRBV10-3 and J usage is TRBJ2-3; D perhaps matches TRBD2 (5 bases). The V gene lost 0 bases and the J gene lost 3 bases, with 7 bases spanning the gap. The CDR3 consists of 14 residues. Per the germline V gene, CDR1 is ENHRY and CDR2 is SYGVKD. This CDR3 is CAISESRGTDTQYF. The CDR3 DNA is TGTGCCATCAGTGAGTCCCGGGGAACAGATACGCAGTATTTT.

DNA of the CDR3: TGCGCCAGCAGCTTGGTAGCAGGGGGGAACTATGGCTACACCTTC. This codes for CASSLVAGGNYGYTF. The chain links TRBV5-1 to TRBJ1-2; 7 bases agree with TRBD1. The germline V gene has CDR1 SGHRS and CDR2 YFSETQ. The length of the CDR3 is 15 residues. Trimming cost V 0 bases and J 2 bases; bases outside gene matches: 4.

The chain couples TRBV4-1 to TRBJ2-1, with a weak D call TRBD2 (6 bases). V lost 0 bases and J lost 0, with 12 bases in between. The CDR3 is 17 residues long. Looked up from germline, CDR1 is MGHRA and CDR2 is YSYEKL. CDR3 sequence: CASSQEAGRSSYNEQFF. The CDR3 nucleotides read TGCGCCAGCAGCCAAGAGGCGGGACGGAGCTCCTACAATGAGCAGTTCTTC.

The chain combines TRBV19 with TRBJ2-4; D unresolved. V shed 9 bases and J shed 0 bases, with 3 bases lying between them. The V gene's germline CDR1 is LNHDA and CDR2 SQIVND (reference sequence). The CDR3 sequence is 11 residues long. The CDR3 spells CASLAKNIQYF. The CDR3 DNA is TGTGCCAGCCTAGCCAAAAACATTCAGTACTTC.

V gene TRBV10-3 combines with J gene TRBJ2-3; D ambiguous. Per the germline V gene, CDR1 is ENHRY and CDR2 is SYGVKD. Between the trimmed V and J ends, which lost 2 bases and 6 bases, there was a span of 6 bases. The CDR3 runs 12 residues. The CDR3 region is CAISETMDTQYF. In nucleotides, the CDR3 is TGTGCCATCAGTGAGACAATGGATACGCAGTATTTT.

The chain joins TRBV19 to TRBJ2-3; TRBD1 is a possible D gene (6 bases). This CDR3 spans 13 amino acids. Germline CDR1 LNHDA, CDR2 SQIVND (reference sequence). V lost 5 bases and J 8 bases, leaving 14 bases between the germline ends. Here the CDR3 reads CASSGTGSGTQYF. CDR3 coding DNA: TGTGCCAGTAGTGGAACAGGGTCGGGTACGCAGTATTTT.

The sample holds one count of this clone. The CDR3 DNA is TGTGCCAGCAGCTTAGCGGGGGGGGCGGATGGCTACACCTTC. Translated, it gives CASSLAGGADGYTF. J is TRBJ1-2 and V is TRBV7-6, with D possibly TRBD1 on 6 matching bases. Germline CDR1 reads SGHVS; CDR2 reads FNYEAQ. This CDR3 has 14 residues. V gave up 0 bases and J gave up 6 bases, with 11 bases separating them.

The chain uses TRBV7-2 and TRBJ2-7, with a possible D match to TRBD1 (6 bases). The germline V gene encodes CDR1 SGHTA and CDR2 FQGNSA. The CDR3 has 13 residues. Trimming took off 3 bases at V and 6 bases at J, with 12 bases between the two ends. Written as DNA, the CDR3 is TGTGCCAGCAGCTTCAACACAGGGATCGAGCAGTACTTC. Protein sequence: CASSFNTGIEQYF.

About this clone: At one of its ends the junction is not consistent with the germline gene, which may arise from a read error. At the DNA level, this CDR3 is encoded by other sequences in the same sample as well. V and J are TRBV28 and TRBJ2-7; TRBD1 agrees at 9 bases. Germline V gives CDR1 MDHEN, CDR2 SYDVKM. This CDR3 is built from 14 residues. The CDR3 DNA reads TGTGCCAGCAGTCTATGGGGGACAGGGAGCGAGCAGTACTTC. This gives the protein CASSLWGTGSEQYF.

This chain joins TRBV5-6 and TRBJ2-1, with a tentative D call TRBD1 (6 bases). With 1 base removed from V and 14 bases from J, the gap between germline ends came to 16 bases. The CDR3 consists of 13 residues. Germline V gene sequence: CDR1 SGHDT, CDR2 YYEEEE. The CDR3: CASSLISGAGEFF. The CDR3, as DNA: TGTGCCAGCAGCTTGATTTCAGGGGCCGGGGAGTTCTTC.

This clone came up once. The V call is TRBV29-1, the J call TRBJ1-1; weak D call: TRBD1 (5 bases). Looked up from germline, CDR1 is SQVTM and CDR2 is ANQGSEA. With 6 bases removed from V and 5 bases from J, the gap between germline ends came to 16 bases. CDR3 length: 13 residues. The CDR3 sequence: CSVGEGGGTEAFF. The CDR3 DNA is TGCAGCGTGGGGGAGGGAGGAGGGACTGAAGCTTTCTTT.

The J gene is TRBJ2-7, the V gene TRBV5-4; D gene uncertain. Looked up from germline, CDR1 is SGHNT and CDR2 is YYREEE (reference sequence). V was cut by 0 bases and J by 0 bases, with 7 bases left in between. The length of the CDR3 is 14 residues. The CDR3 coding sequence is TGTGCCAGCAGCTTGGAACAGAACTCCTACGAGCAGTACTTC. Translating it yields CASSLEQNSYEQYF. The whole variable domain, filled in from reference TRBV5-4 and TRBJ2-7, reads ETGVTQSPTHLIKTRGQQVTLRCSSQSGHNTVSWYQQALGQGPQFIFQYYREEENGRGNFPPRFSGLQFPNYSSELNVNALELDDSALYLCASSLEQNSYEQYFGPGTRLTVT.

The gene calls are TRBV19 and TRBJ2-7; D not certain. V was shortened by 3 bases and J by 0 bases, with 12 bases between the two germline ends. The CDR3 contains 15 residues. The germline V gene has CDR1 LNHDA and CDR2 SQIVND (reference sequence). DNA of the CDR3: TGTGCCAGTAGTATCCGAGACACCTACTCCTACGAGCAGTACTTC. It encodes CASSIRDTYSYEQYF.

The V call is TRBV12-3 or TRBV12-4, the J call TRBJ2-7; TRBD2 might be the D (5 bases). Trimming took 3 bases from V and 4 from J, leaving 7 bases between them. This CDR3 has 12 amino acids. CDR3 DNA sequence: TGTGCCAGCAGTTTCGGGGAGTACGAGCAGTACTTC. Encoded protein: CASSFGEYEQYF.

The CDR3 is CASSPGAGGTGELFF. CDR3 nucleotide sequence: TGTGCCAGCAGCCCCGGAGCGGGAGGGACCGGGGAGCTGTTTTTT. V usage is TRBV7-3 and J usage is TRBJ2-2; 10 nucleotides line up with TRBD2. V gave up 5 bases and J gave up 5 bases; unmatched junction bases: 5. Germline values: CDR1 SGHTA, CDR2 FQGTGA. This CDR3 is built from 15 residues. The full variable domain, completed using reference TRBV7-3 and TRBJ2-2, is GAGVSQTPSNKVTEKGKYVELRCDPISGHTALYWYRQSLGQGPEFLIYFQGTGAADDSGLPNDRFFAVRPEGSVSTLKIQRTERGDSAVYLCASSPGAGGTGELFFGEGSRLTVL.